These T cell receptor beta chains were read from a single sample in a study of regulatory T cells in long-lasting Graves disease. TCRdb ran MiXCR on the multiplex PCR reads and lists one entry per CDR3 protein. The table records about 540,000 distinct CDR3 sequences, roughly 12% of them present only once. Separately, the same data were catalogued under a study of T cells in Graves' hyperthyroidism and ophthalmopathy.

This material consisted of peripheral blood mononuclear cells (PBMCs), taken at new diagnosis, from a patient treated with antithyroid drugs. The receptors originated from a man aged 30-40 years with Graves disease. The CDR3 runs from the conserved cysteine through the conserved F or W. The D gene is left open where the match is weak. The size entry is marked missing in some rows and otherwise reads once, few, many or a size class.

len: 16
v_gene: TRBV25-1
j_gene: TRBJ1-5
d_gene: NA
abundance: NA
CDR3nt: TGTGCCAGCAGTGAATCCGGCAATTGGGGCAATCAGCCCCAGCATTTT
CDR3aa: CASSESGNWGNQPQHF

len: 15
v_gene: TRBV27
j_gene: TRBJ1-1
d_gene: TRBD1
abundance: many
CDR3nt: TGTGCCAGCAGTTTAGAGGGGGCGCCGAGCACTGAAGCTTTCTTT
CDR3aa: CASSLEGAPSTEAFF

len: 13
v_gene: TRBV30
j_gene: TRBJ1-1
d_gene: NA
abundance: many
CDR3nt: TGTGCCTGGCAACGACTAGGTGAAGGGGTTGCTTTCTTT
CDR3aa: CAWQRLGEGVAFF

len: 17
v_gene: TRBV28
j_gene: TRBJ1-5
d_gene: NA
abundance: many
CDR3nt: TGTGCCAGCAGTTTAACGCGGACAACTTATAGCAATCAGCCCCAGCATTTT
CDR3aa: CASSLTRTTYSNQPQHF

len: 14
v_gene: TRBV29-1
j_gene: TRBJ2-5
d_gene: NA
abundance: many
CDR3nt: TGCAGCGTTACCAAAAGGGGGGGCTCGGAGACCCAGTACTTC
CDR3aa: CSVTKRGGSETQYF

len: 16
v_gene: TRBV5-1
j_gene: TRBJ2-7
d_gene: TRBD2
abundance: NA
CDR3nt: TGTGCCAGCAGCTTGGCACTAGCGGGGCTGGCAGGCGAGCAGTACTTC
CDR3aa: CASSLALAGLAGEQYF

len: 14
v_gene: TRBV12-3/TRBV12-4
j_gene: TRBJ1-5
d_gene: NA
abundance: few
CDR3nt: TGTGCCAGCAGGTACAGTTATAGCAATCAGCCCCAGCATTTT
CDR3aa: CASRYSYSNQPQHF

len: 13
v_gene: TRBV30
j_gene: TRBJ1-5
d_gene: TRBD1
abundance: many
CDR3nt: TGTGCCTGGGGGGTACAGGGGGATCAGCCCCAGCATTTT
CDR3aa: CAWGVQGDQPQHF

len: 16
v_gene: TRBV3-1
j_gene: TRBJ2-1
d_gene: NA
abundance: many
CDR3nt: TGTGCCAGCAGCCAAGCTTGGGCCTTGGTGGGCAATGAGCAGTTCTTC
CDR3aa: CASSQAWALVGNEQFF

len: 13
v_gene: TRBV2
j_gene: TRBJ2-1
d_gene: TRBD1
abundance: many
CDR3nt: TGTGCCTTCGACAGGGCGACCTACAATGAGCAGTTCTTC
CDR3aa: CAFDRATYNEQFF

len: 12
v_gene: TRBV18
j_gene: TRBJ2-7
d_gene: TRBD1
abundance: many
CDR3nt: TGTGCCAGCTCGCTCACAGGGGTCGAGCAGTACTTC
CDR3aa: CASSLTGVEQYF

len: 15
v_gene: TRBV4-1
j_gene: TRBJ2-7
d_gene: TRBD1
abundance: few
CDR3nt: TGCGCCAGCAGCCCCACGGGACAGGGATCCTACGAGCAGTACTTC
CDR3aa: CASSPTGQGSYEQYF

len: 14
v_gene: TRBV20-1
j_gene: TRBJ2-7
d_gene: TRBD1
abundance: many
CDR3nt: TGCAGTGCTAAGAACCCCGGGACAGGGGACGAGCAGTACTTC
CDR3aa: CSAKNPGTGDEQYF

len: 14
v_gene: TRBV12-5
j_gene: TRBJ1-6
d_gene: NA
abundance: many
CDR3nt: TGTGCTAGTTGCGGACGCCCGGCATATTCACCCCTCCACTTT
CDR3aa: CASCGRPAYSPLHF

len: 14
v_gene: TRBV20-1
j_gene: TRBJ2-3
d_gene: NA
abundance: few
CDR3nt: TGCAGTGCTAGAGAGGGAATTGTCACAGATACGCAGTATTTT
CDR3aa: CSAREGIVTDTQYF

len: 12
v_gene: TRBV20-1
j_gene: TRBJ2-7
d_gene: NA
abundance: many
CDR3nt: TGCAGTGCTACAGCGGATAACTACGAGCAGTACTTC
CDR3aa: CSATADNYEQYF

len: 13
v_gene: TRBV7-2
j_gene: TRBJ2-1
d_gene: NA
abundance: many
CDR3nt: TGTGCCAGCAGCACCCTGGGACTCAATGAGCAGTTCTTC
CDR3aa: CASSTLGLNEQFF

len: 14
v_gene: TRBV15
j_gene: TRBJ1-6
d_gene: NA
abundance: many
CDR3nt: TGTGCCATTTCCGACAGGAGAAATAATTCACCCCTCCACTTT
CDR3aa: CAISDRRNNSPLHF

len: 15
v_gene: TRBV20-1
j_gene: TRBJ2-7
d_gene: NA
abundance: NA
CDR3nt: TGCAGTGCTAGATTAGCAGTACCCAGCTCCTACGAGCAGTACTTC
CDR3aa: CSARLAVPSSYEQYF

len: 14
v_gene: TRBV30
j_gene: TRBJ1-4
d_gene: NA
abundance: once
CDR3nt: TGTGCCTGGAGTCAGGGATCAACTAATGAAGAACTGTTTTTT
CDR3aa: CAWSQGSTNEELFF

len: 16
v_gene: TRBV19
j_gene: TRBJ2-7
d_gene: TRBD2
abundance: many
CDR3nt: TGTGCCAGTAGTTTGACTAGCGGGGTGTTCTCCTACGAGCAGTACTTC
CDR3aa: CASSLTSGVFSYEQYF

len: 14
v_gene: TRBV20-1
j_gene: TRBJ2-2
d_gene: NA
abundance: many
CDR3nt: TGCAGTGCACGCCCCGGGAGAGCCACCGGGGAGCTGTTTTTT
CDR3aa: CSARPGRATGELFF

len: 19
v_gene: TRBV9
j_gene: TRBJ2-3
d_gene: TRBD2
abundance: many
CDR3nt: TGTGCCAGCAGCGTAGATGATCTAGCGGGAGGGTTCGGCACAGATACGCAGTATTTT
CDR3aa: CASSVDDLAGGFGTDTQYF

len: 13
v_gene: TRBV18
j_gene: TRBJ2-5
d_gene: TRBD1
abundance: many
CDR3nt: TGTGCCAGCTCACCGGGACAGGAAGAGACCCAGTACTTC
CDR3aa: CASSPGQEETQYF

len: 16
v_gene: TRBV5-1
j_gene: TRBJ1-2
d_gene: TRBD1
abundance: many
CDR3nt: TGCGCCAGCAGCCCGACGGACAGGGGCCATACCTATGGCTACACCTTC
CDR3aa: CASSPTDRGHTYGYTF

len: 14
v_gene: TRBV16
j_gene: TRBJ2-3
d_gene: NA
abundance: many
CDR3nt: TGTGCCAGCAGCCAATTCGCTCCGGAAGATACGCAGTATTTT
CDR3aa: CASSQFAPEDTQYF

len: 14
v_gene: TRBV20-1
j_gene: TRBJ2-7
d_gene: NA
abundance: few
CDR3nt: TGCAGTGGCGTTTCCGGGGCATCCTCCTACGAGCAGTACTTC
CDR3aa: CSGVSGASSYEQYF

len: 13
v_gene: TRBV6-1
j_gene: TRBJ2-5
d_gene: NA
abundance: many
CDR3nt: TGTGCCAGTACTCGGCAGGGTGGAGAGACCCAGTACTTC
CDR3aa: CASTRQGGETQYF

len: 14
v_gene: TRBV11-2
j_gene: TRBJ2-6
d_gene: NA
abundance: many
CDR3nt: TGTGCCAGCAGCCTCGCCTCTGCGGCCAACGTCCTGACTTTC
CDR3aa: CASSLASAANVLTF

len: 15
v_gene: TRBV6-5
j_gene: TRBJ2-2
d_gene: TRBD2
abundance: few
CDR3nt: TGTGCCAGCAGTTGGACTAGCGGGGTCACCGGGGAGCTGTTTTTT
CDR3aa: CASSWTSGVTGELFF

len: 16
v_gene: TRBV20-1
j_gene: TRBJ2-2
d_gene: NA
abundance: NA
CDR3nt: TGCAGTGCTAGAGACCCAAAACAGGGGAACACCGGGGAGCTGTTTTTT
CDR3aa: CSARDPKQGNTGELFF

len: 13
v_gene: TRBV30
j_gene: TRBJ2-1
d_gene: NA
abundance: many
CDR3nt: TGTGCCTGGAGTGTATGGGGTGTGGATGAGCAGTTCTTC
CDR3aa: CAWSVWGVDEQFF

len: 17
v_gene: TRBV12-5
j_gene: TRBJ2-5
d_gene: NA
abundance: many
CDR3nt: TGTGCTAGTGGTTTGGTAAACGGGGGACGAGACCAAGAGACCCAGTACTTC
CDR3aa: CASGLVNGGRDQETQYF

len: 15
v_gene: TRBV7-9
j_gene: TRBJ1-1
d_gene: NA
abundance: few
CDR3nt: TGTGCCAGCAGCGCTTCTGGGTCCATGAACACTGAAGCTTTCTTT
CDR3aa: CASSASGSMNTEAFF

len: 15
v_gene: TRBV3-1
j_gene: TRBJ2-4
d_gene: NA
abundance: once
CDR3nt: TGTGCCAGCACCCTTGGTGGGGGAGCCAAAAACATTCAGTACTTC
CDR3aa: CASTLGGGAKNIQYF

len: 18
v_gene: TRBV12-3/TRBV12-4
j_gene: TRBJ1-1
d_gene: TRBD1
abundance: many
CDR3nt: TGTGCCAGCAGTCCTCCCAGGGGGCGGCCGGGGCTCAGGGCTGAAGCTTTCTTT
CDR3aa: CASSPPRGRPGLRAEAFF

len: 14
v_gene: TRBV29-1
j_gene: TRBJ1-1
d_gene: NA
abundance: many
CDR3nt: TGCAGCGACCAAGCCATAGACAGATTAGCTGAAGCTTTCTTT
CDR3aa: CSDQAIDRLAEAFF

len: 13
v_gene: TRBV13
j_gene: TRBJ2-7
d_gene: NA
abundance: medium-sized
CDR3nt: TGTGCCAGCAGCTTTGGGATCTCCTACGAGCAGTACTTC
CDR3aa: CASSFGISYEQYF

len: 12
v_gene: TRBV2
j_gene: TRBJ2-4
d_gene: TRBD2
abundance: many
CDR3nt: TGTGCCAGCGAGCGGGAGGGAAACATTCAGTACTTC
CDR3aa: CASEREGNIQYF

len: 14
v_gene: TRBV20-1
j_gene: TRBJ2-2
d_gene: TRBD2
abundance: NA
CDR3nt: TGCGGCGGACTAGCGGCCCTCCCCACCGGGGAGCTGTTTTTT
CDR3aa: CGGLAALPTGELFF

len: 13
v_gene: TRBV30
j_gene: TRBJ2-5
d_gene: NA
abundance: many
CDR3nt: TGTGCCTGGCGCATGGTGGTTCGGGAGACCCAGTACTTC
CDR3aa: CAWRMVVRETQYF

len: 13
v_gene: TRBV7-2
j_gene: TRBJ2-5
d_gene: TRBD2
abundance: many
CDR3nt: TGTGCCAGCAGGCTAGCGGGAGTAGAGACCCAGTACTTC
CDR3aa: CASRLAGVETQYF

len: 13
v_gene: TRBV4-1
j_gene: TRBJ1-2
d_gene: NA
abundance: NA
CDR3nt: TGCGCCAGCAGCCAAGAGGACGGCTATGGCTACACCTTC
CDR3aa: CASSQEDGYGYTF

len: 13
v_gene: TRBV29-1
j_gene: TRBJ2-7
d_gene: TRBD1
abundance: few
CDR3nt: TGCAGCGTCATTGACAGGGGTCCCTACGAGCAGTACTTC
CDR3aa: CSVIDRGPYEQYF

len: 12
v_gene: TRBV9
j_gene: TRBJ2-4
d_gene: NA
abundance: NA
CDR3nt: TGTGCCAGCCCGGTAGCCAAAAACATTCAGTACTTC
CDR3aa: CASPVAKNIQYF

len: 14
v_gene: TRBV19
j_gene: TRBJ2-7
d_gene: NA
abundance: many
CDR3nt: TGTGCCAGTAGTATCGTCGACCGATCCTACGAGCAGTACTTC
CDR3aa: CASSIVDRSYEQYF

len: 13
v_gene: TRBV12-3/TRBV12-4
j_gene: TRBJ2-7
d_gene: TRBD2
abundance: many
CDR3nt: TGTGCCAGCAGTCCCGGACTAGCTGGCGAGCAGTACTTC
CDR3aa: CASSPGLAGEQYF

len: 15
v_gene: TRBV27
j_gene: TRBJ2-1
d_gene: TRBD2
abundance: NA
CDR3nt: TGTGCCAGCAGTTTCCTAGCGGGAGGAATTAATGAGCAGTTCTTC
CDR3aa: CASSFLAGGINEQFF

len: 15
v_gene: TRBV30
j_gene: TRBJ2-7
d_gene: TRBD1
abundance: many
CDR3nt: TGTGCCTGGAGTGTTGGCGGGACAGGGTTCTACGAGCAGTACTTC
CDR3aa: CAWSVGGTGFYEQYF

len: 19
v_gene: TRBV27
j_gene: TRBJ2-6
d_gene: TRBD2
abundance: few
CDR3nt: TGTGCCACCTCTCCGGGACTAGCGGGAGGTACCTCTGGGGCCAACGTCCTGACTTTC
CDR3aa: CATSPGLAGGTSGANVLTF

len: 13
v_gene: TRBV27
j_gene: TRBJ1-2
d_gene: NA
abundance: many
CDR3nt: TGTGCCAGCAGCTATCAGGGTACTTACGGCTACACCTTC
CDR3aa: CASSYQGTYGYTF

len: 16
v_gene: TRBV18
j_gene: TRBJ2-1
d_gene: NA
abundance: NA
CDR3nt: TGTGCCAGCTCACGAAGAATTGTTGGCACCTACAATGAGCAGTTCTTC
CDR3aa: CASSRRIVGTYNEQFF

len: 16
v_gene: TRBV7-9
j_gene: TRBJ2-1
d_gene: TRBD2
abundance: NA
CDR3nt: TGTGCCAGCAGTCTGTCCGGGACTAGCGGTTACAATGAGCAGTTCTTC
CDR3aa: CASSLSGTSGYNEQFF

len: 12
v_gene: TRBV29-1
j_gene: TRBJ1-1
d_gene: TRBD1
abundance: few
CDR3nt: TGCAGCGCTGGACAGGGGGAAACTGAAGCTTTCTTT
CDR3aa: CSAGQGETEAFF

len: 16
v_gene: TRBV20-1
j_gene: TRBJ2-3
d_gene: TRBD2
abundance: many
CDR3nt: TGCAGTGCTGAAATTACGCTAGCGGGAGCTGGAGATACGCAGTATTTT
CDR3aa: CSAEITLAGAGDTQYF

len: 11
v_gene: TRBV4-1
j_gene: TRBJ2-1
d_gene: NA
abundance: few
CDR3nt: TGCGCCAGCAGCCAAGAGGATGAGCAGTTCTTC
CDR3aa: CASSQEDEQFF